Each of the 14 T cell receptor beta chains below was sequenced from the same sample in a study of shared clonotypes between healthy human individuals. TCRdb's copy holds only in-frame clones and misses some; the assay was immunoSEQ multiplex PCR. The sample consists of about 490,000 clones, around 78% of them appearing once. The sample taken for sequencing was PBMCs. The receptors derive from a woman aged 40 to 49 in good health. Some clones in this sample may be carry-over from other donors' samples.

The rearrangement uses TRBV4-1 and TRBJ1-3; D ambiguous. The V end lost 4 bases, the J end lost 2 bases, and 12 bases lay between the germline ends. Germline V gives CDR1 MGHRA, CDR2 YSYEKL. There are 15 residues in the CDR3. CDR3 in amino acids: CASSPLRGTGNTIYF. CDR3 nucleotide sequence: TGCGCCAGCAGCCCCCTCAGAGGGACTGGAAACACCATATATTTT.

The V gene is TRBV27, the J gene TRBJ2-7; 9 positions match TRBD1. V dropped 6 bases and J dropped 3; count of bases not matched to a gene: 9. CDR1 is MNHEY and CDR2 is SMNVEV in the germline V gene (reference sequence). The CDR3 loop spans 15 amino acids. The DNA of the CDR3 is TGTGCCAGCAGATTTGGACAGGGGTACTTCTACGAGCAGTACTTC. Protein sequence: CASRFGQGYFYEQYF.

The V gene is TRBV29-1, the J gene TRBJ2-7; maybe TRBD2 (7 bases). The germline V gene has CDR1 SQVTM and CDR2 ANQGSEA. V was trimmed by 5 bases and J by 5 bases, leaving 13 bases between them. This CDR3 is built from 12 residues. In DNA, the CDR3 is TGCAGCGTTAGTTGGGGGGGCGACGAGCAGTACTTC. It translates to CSVSWGGDEQYF.

This rearrangement joins TRBV28 to TRBJ1-1, with D possibly being TRBD1 (5 bases). CDR1 MDHEN and CDR2 SYDVKM come from the germline V gene. With 3 bases removed from V and 5 bases from J, the gap between germline ends came to 10 bases. The CDR3 consists of 13 residues. Here the CDR3 reads CASSFGGGTEAFF. CDR3 DNA sequence: TGTGCCAGCAGTTTTGGGGGTGGGACTGAAGCTTTCTTT.

Note on this clone: Other DNA sequences in the sample encode the same CDR3. The rearrangement links TRBV19 to TRBJ2-5, with unresolved D. The germline V and J ends were trimmed by 3 bases and 2 bases, with 7 bases remaining between them. Germline V gene sequence: CDR1 LNHDA, CDR2 SQIVND (reference sequence). The CDR3 has 13 amino acids. DNA of the CDR3: TGTGCCAGTAGTATCGACCCGCAAGAGACCCAGTACTTC. The encoded protein is CASSIDPQETQYF.

This sequence joins TRBV6-6 and TRBJ2-2, with TRBD2 as a possible D gene (6 bases). Between the trimmed V and J ends, which lost 8 bases and 6 bases, there was a span of 16 bases. Germline CDR1 MNHNY, CDR2 SVGAGI (reference sequence). The CDR3 loop spans 14 amino acids. The CDR3 nucleotides are TGTGCCAGCGGGCAAAGGGAGGATGCCGGGGAGCTGTTTTTT. Translation gives CASGQREDAGELFF.

This clone was recorded once. The chain joins TRBV28 to TRBJ2-3, with TRBD2 matching over 9 bases. The CDR3 runs 15 residues. After removal of 3 bases from V and 6 bases from J, the junction contained 7 bases not matched to a gene. The germline V gene has CDR1 MDHEN and CDR2 SYDVKM. Here the CDR3 reads CASSFSGSAGDTQYF. The CDR3 nucleotides read TGTGCCAGCAGTTTTAGCGGGAGCGCCGGGGATACGCAGTATTTT. Using reference TRBV28 and TRBJ2-3 for the parts outside the CDR3, the full variable domain is DVKVTQSSRYLVKRTGEKVFLECVQDMDHENMFWYRQDPGLGLRLIYFSYDVKMKEKGDIPEGYSVSREKKERFSLILESASTNQTSMYLCASSFSGSAGDTQYFGPGTRLTVL.

J is TRBJ1-5 and V is TRBV11-2; TRBD1 is a possible D gene (5 bases). Trimming shortened V by 5 bases and J by 4 bases, and 9 bases separated the two germline ends. Per the germline V gene, CDR1 is SGHAT and CDR2 is FQNNGV. CDR3 length equals 13 residues. CDR3 region: CASSRGVNQPQHF. CDR3 DNA sequence: TGTGCCAGCAGCAGGGGCGTTAATCAGCCCCAGCATTTT.

This chain joins TRBV29-1 and TRBJ2-5, with D hard to call. The V and J ends lost 6 bases and 5 bases respectively, with 13 bases between them. The CDR3 sequence is 12 residues long. Germline V lookup: CDR1 SQVTM, CDR2 ANQGSEA. The CDR3 loop is CSVKGIGETQYF. As DNA, the CDR3 is TGCAGCGTGAAGGGAATCGGGGAGACCCAGTACTTC.

The chain is built from TRBV9 and TRBJ1-1; D uncertain. The germline V gene has CDR1 SGDLS and CDR2 YYNGEE. Trimming removed 0 bases from V and 4 bases from J, with 10 bases in between. The CDR3 has 14 amino acids. The CDR3 nucleotides are TGTGCCAGCAGCGTAGAGATCGGCCCCACTGAAGCTTTCTTT. Translated: CASSVEIGPTEAFF.

This clone has a handful of counts. The genes are TRBV6-1 and TRBJ2-3; 11 bases map to TRBD2. Germline trimming cut 3 bases from V and 2 bases from J; bases unmatched to any gene: 10. The CDR3 spans 18 residues. The V gene's germline CDR1 is MNHNS and CDR2 SASEGT. The CDR3 bases are TGTGCCAGCAGTGAGCCTCCCGGGACTAGCGGTATCACAGATACGCAGTATTTT. This translates into CASSEPPGTSGITDTQYF.

The rearrangement uses TRBV6-5 and TRBJ2-1; the D is unclear. CDR3 length: 11 amino acids. CDR1 and CDR2 from the germline V gene are MNHEY and SVGAGI. V lost 7 bases to trimming and J lost 6 bases, with 7 bases between them. CDR3 coding DNA: TGTGCCAGCACCGATTTCAATGAGCAGTTCTTC. Encoded protein: CASTDFNEQFF.

Regarding this clone: This same CDR3 is encoded by further DNA sequences in the sample. The J gene is TRBJ2-2, the V gene TRBV5-1, with 8 nucleotides matching TRBD2. CDR1 SGHRS and CDR2 YFSETQ come from the germline V gene. The CDR3 runs 15 residues. V lost 4 bases to trimming and J lost 1 base; unmatched junction nucleotides: 3. The CDR3 DNA is TGCGCCAGCAGCCCGACTAGCGTGAACACCGGGGAGCTGTTTTTT. It codes for CASSPTSVNTGELFF.

This clone was picked up one time. The rearrangement joins TRBV7-8 to TRBJ2-1; 10 bases agree with TRBD1. The CDR3 loop spans 16 amino acids. Germline V gene data show CDR1 as SGHVS and CDR2 as FQNEAQ. The J segment lost 1 base and the V segment lost 5 bases, leaving 5 bases of the junction unmatched. In DNA, the CDR3 is TGTGCCAGCAGCCGTCCGGGACAGGGGTCCTACAATGAGCAGTTCTTC. Encoded protein: CASSRPGQGSYNEQFF.